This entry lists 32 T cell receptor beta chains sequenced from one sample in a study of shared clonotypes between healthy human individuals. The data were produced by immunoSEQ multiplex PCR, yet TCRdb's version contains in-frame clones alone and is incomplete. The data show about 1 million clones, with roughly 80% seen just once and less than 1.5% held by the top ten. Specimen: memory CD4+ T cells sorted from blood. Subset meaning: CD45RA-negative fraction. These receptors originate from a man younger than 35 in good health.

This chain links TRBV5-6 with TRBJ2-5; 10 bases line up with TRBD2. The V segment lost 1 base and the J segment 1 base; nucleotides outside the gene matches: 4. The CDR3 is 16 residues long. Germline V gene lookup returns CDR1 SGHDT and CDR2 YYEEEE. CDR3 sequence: CASSLTSGALQETQYF. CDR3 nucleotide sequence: TGTGCCAGCAGCTTGACTAGCGGGGCCCTCCAAGAGACCCAGTACTTC.

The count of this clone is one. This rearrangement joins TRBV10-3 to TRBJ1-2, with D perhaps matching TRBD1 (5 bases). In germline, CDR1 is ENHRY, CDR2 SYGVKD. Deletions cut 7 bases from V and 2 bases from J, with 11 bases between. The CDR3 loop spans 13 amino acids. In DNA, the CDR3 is TGTGCCATCACTCCCCGACAGAACTATGGCTACACCTTC. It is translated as CAITPRQNYGYTF.

This chain's CDR3 is CASSLLPGQANSYEQYF. The DNA of the CDR3 is TGTGCCAGCAGCCTGTTACCGGGACAGGCGAACTCCTACGAGCAGTACTTC. The genes are TRBV28 and TRBJ2-7; TRBD1 matches 8 bases. Trimming took 6 bases from V and 0 from J; bases not matched to a gene: 13. This CDR3 region has 17 residues. Germline-derived CDR1 and CDR2 are MDHEN and SYDVKM.

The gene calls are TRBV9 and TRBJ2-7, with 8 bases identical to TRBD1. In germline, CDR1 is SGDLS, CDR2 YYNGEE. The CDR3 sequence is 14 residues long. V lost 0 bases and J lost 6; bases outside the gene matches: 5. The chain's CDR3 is CASSVGPGGTEQYF. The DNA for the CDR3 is TGTGCCAGCAGCGTAGGTCCAGGGGGCACCGAGCAGTACTTC.

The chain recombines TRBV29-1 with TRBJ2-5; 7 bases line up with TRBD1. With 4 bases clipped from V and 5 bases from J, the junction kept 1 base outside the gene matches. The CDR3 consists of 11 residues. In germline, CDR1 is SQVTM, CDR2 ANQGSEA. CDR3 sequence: CSVARGETQYF. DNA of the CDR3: TGCAGCGTTGCCAGGGGGGAGACCCAGTACTTC. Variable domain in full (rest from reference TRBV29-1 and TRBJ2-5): SAVISQKPSRDICQRGTSLTIQCQVDSQVTMMFWYRQQPGQSLTLIATANQGSEATYESGFVIDKFPISRPNLTFSTLTVSNMSPEDSSIYLCSVARGETQYFGPGTRLLVL.

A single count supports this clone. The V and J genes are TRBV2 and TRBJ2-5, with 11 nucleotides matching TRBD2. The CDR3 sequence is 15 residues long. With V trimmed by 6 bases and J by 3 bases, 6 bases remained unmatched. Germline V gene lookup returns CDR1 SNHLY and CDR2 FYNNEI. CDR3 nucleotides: TGTGCCAGCAGGAGCCAACTAGCGGGGGAAGAGACCCAGTACTTC. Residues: CASRSQLAGEETQYF.

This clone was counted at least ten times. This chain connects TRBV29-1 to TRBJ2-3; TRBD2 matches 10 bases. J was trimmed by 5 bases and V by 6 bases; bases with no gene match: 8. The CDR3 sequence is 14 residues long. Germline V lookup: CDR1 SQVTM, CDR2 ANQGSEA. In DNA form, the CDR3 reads TGCAGCGTGGCCGGGGGGACTAGCGTAGATACGCAGTATTTT. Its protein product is CSVAGGTSVDTQYF.

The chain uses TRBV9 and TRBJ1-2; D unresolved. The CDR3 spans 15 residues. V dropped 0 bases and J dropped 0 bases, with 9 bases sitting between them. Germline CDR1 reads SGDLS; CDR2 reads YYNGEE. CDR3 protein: CASSVDRSTNYGYTF. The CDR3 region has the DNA TGTGCCAGCAGCGTAGACCGGAGTACTAACTATGGCTACACCTTC.

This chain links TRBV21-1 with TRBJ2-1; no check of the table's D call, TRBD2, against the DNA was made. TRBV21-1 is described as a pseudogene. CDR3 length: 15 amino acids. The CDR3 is CASSKAWAPGGEQFF. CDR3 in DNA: TGTGCCAGCAGCAAAGCATGGGCTCCCGGGGGTGAGCAGTTCTTC.

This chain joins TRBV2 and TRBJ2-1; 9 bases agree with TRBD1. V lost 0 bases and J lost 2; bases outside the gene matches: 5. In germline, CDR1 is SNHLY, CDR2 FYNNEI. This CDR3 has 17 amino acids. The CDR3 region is CASSEAGNRGPYNEQFF. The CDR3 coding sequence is TGTGCCAGCAGTGAAGCTGGGAACAGGGGGCCCTACAATGAGCAGTTCTTC. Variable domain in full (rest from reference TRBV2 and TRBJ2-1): EPEVTQTPSHQVTQMGQEVILRCVPISNHLYFYWYRQILGQKVEFLVSFYNNEISEKSEIFDDQFSVERPDGSNFTLKIRSTKLEDSAMYFCASSEAGNRGPYNEQFFGPGTRLTVL.

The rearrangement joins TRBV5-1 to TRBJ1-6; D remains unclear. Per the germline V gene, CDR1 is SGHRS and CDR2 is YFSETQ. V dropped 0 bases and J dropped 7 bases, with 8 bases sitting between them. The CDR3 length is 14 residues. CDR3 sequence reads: CASSLDISNSPLHF. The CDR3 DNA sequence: TGCGCCAGCAGCTTGGACATTTCGAATTCACCCCTCCACTTT.

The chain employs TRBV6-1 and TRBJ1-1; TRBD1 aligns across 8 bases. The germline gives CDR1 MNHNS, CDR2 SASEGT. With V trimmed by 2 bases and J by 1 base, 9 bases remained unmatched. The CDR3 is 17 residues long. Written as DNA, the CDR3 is TGTGCCAGCAGTGAATCAGGGGCAGGGGGCACGAACACTGAAGCTTTCTTT. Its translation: CASSESGAGGTNTEAFF.

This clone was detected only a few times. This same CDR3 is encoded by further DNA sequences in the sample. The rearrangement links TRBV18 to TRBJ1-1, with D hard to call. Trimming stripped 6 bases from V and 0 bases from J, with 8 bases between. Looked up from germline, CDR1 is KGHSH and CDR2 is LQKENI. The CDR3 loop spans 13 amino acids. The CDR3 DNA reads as TGTGCCAGCTCCCCGGGAATGAACACTGAAGCTTTCTTT. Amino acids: CASSPGMNTEAFF.

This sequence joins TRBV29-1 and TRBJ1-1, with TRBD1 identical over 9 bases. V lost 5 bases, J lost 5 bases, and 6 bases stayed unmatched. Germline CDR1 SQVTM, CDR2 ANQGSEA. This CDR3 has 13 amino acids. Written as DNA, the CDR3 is TGCAGCGTTCTACAGGGGGCCGGGACTGAAGCTTTCTTT. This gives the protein CSVLQGAGTEAFF.

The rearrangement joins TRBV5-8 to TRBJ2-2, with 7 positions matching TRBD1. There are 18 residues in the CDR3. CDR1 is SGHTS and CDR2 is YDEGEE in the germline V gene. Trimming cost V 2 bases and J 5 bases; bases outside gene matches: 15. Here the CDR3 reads CASSFEGQSIKGTGELFF. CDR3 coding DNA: TGTGCCAGCAGCTTCGAGGGACAGTCAATCAAGGGGACCGGGGAGCTGTTTTTT.

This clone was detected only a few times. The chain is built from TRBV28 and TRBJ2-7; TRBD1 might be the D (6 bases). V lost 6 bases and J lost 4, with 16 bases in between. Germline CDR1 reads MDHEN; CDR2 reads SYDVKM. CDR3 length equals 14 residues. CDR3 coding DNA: TGTGCCAGCAGAGCCGCGGACAGAGGTTACGAGCAGTACTTC. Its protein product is CASRAADRGYEQYF. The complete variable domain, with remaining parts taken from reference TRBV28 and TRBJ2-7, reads DVKVTQSSRYLVKRTGEKVFLECVQDMDHENMFWYRQDPGLGLRLIYFSYDVKMKEKGDIPEGYSVSREKKERFSLILESASTNQTSMYLCASRAADRGYEQYFGPGTRLTVT.

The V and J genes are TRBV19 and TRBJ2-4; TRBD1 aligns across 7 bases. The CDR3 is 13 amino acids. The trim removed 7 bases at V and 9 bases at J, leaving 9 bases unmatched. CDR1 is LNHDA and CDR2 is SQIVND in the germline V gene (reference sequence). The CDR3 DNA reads TGTGCCAGTACGGGACAGATAGAGGGCATTCAGTACTTC. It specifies CASTGQIEGIQYF.

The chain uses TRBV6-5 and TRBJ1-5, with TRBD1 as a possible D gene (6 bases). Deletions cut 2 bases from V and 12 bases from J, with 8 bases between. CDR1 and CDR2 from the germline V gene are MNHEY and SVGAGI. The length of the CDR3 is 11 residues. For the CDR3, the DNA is TGTGCCAGCAGTTACCAGGGGAGCCAGCATTTT. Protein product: CASSYQGSQHF.

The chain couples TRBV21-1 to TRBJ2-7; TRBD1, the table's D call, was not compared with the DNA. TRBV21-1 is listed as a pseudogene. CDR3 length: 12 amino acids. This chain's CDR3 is CASSKVTYEQYF. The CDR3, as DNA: TGTGCCAGCAGCAAAGTGACATACGAGCAGTACTTC.

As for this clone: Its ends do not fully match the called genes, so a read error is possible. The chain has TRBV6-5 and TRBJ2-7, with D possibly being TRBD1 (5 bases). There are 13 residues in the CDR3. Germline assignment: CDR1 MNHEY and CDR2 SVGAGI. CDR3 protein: CLRIGRDSYEQYF. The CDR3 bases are TGCTTGCGAATTGGCAGGGATTCCTACGAGCAGTACTTC.

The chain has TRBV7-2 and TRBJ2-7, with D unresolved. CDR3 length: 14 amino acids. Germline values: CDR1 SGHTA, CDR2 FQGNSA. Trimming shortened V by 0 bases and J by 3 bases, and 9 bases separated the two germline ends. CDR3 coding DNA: TGTGCCAGCAGCTTAGCAGGGAACGACTACGAGCAGTACTTC. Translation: CASSLAGNDYEQYF. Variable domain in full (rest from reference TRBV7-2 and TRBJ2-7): GAGVSQSPSNKVTEKGKDVELRCDPISGHTALYWYRQSLGQGLEFLIYFQGNSAPDKSGLPSDRFSAERTGGSVSTLTIQRTQQEDSAVYLCASSLAGNDYEQYFGPGTRLTVT.

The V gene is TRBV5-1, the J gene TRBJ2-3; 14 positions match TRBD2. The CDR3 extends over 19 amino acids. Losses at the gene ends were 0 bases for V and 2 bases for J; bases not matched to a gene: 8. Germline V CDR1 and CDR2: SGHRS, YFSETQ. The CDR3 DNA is TGCGCCAGCAGCTTGGCCTTGGGGACTAGCGGGGGATTCACAGATACGCAGTATTTT. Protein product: CASSLALGTSGGFTDTQYF.

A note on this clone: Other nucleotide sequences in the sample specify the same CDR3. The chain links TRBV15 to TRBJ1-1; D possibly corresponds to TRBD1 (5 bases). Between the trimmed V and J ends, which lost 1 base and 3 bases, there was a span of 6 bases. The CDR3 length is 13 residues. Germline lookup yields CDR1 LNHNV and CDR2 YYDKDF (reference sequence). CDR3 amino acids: CATSRVGDTEAFF. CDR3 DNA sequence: TGTGCCACCAGCAGAGTGGGGGACACTGAAGCTTTCTTT. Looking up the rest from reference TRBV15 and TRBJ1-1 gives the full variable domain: DAMVIQNPRYQVTQFGKPVTLSCSQTLNHNVMYWYQQKSSQAPKLLFHYYDKDFNNEADTPDNFQSRRPNTSFCFLDIRSPGLGDTAMYLCATSRVGDTEAFFGQGTRLTVV.

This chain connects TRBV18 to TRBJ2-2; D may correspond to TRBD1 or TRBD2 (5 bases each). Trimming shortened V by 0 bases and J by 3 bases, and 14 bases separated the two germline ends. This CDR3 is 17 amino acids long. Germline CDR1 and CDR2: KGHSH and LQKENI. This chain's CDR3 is CASSPPRGVRYTGELFF. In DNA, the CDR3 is TGTGCCAGCTCACCACCGCGAGGGGTGCGGTACACCGGGGAGCTGTTTTTT.

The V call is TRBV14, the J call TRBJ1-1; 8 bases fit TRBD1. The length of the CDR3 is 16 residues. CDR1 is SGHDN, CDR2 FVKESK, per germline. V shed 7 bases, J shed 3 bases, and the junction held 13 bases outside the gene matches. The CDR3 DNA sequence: TGTGCCAGCACTACGGACAGGGTAGGGGTATACACTGAAGCTTTCTTT. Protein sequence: CASTTDRVGVYTEAFF.

Written as DNA, the CDR3 is TGTGCCAGCAGCTTCAGGGTAGCGGATCAGCCCCAGCATTTT. Amino acids: CASSFRVADQPQHF. This chain uses TRBV7-2 with TRBJ1-5, with D maybe TRBD1 (5 bases). The CDR3 runs to 14 residues. CDR1 is SGHTA, CDR2 FQGNSA, per germline. Trimming left V 3 bases short and J 5 bases short, with 11 bases between.

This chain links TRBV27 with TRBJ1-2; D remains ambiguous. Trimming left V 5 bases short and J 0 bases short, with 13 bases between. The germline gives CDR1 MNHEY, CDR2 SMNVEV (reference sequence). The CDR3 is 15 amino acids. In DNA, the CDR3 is TGTGCCAGCAGTCCCCGGTCCTCAGCTAACTATGGCTACACCTTC. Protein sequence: CASSPRSSANYGYTF.

CDR3 protein: CASSLGGTTGHNEQFF. CDR3 DNA sequence: TGCGCCAGCAGCTTGGGGGGGACTACCGGACACAATGAGCAGTTCTTC. The chain couples TRBV5-1 to TRBJ2-1, with 7 bases matching TRBD2. The CDR3 has 16 residues. CDR1 SGHRS and CDR2 YFSETQ come from the germline V gene. J gave up 5 bases and V 0 bases, and 8 bases lay outside the gene matches.

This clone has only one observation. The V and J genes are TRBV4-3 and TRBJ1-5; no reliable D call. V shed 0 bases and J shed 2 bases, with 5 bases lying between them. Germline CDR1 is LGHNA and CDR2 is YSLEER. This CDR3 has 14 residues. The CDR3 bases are TGCGCCAGCAGCCAAGATTTCGGCAATCAGCCCCAGCATTTT. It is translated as CASSQDFGNQPQHF.

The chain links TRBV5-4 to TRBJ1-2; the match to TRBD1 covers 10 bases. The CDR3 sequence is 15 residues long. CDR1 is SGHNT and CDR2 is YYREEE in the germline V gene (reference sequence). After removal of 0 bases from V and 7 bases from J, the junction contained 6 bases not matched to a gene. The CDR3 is CASSLVGQGTGGYTF. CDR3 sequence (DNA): TGTGCCAGCAGCTTGGTGGGACAGGGGACCGGTGGCTACACCTTC. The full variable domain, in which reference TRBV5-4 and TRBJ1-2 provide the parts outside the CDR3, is ETGVTQSPTHLIKTRGQQVTLRCSSQSGHNTVSWYQQALGQGPQFIFQYYREEENGRGNFPPRFSGLQFPNYSSELNVNALELDDSALYLCASSLVGQGTGGYTFGSGTRLTVV.

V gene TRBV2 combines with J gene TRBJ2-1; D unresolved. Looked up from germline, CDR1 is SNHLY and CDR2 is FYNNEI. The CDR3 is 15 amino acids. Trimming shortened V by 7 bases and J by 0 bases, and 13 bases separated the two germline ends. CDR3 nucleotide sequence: TGTGCCAGCACATTAGGAAAGTCCTCCTACAATGAGCAGTTCTTC. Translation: CASTLGKSSYNEQFF.

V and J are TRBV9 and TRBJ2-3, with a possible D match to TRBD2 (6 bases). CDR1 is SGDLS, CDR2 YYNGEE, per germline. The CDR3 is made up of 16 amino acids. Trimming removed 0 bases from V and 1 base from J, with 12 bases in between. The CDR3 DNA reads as TGTGCCAGCAGCGTAGAGTGGGCTAGCGGCACAGATACGCAGTATTTT. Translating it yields CASSVEWASGTDTQYF.